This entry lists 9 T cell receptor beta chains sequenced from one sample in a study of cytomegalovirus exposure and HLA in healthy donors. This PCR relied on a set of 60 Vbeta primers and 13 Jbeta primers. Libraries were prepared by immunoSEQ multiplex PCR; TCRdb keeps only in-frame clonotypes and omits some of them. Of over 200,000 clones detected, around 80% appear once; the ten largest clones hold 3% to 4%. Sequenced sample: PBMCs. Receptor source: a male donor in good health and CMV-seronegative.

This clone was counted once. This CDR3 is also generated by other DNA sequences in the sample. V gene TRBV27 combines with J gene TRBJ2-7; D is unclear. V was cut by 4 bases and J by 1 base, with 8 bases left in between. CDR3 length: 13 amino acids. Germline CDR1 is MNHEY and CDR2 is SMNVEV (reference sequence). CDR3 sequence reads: CASSYSSSYEQYF. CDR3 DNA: TGTGCCAGCAGTTATAGCAGTTCCTACGAGCAGTACTTC.

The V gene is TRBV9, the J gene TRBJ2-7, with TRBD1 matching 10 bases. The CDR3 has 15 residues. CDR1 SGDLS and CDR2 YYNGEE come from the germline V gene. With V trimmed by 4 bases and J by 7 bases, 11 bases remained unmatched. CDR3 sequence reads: CASSPTGTGVGEQYF. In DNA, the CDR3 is TGTGCCAGCAGCCCTACCGGGACAGGGGTGGGAGAGCAGTACTTC.

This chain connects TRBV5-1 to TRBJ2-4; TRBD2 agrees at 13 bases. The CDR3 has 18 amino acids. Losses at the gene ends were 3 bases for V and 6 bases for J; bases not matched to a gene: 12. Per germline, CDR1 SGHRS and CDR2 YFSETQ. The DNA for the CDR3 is TGCGCCAGCAGCTGGACTAGCGGGAGAGGGGTTAGTGGAAACATTCAGTACTTC. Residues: CASSWTSGRGVSGNIQYF.

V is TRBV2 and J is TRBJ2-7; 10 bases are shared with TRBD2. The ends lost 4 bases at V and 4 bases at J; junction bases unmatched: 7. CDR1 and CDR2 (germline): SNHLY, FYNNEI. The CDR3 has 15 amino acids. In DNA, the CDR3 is TGTGCCAGCAGTGCTAGCGGGAGATTAAAGTACGAGCAGTACTTC. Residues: CASSASGRLKYEQYF. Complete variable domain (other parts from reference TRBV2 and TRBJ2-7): EPEVTQTPSHQVTQMGQEVILRCVPISNHLYFYWYRQILGQKVEFLVSFYNNEISEKSEIFDDQFSVERPDGSNFTLKIRSTKLEDSAMYFCASSASGRLKYEQYFGPGTRLTVT.

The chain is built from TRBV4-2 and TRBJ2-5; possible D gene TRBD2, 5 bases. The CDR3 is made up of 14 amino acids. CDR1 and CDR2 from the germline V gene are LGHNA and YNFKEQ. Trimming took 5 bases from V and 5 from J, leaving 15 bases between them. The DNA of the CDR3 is TGTGCCAGCAGCTATGGACTGGAGGTGGAGACCCAGTACTTC. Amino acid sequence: CASSYGLEVETQYF.

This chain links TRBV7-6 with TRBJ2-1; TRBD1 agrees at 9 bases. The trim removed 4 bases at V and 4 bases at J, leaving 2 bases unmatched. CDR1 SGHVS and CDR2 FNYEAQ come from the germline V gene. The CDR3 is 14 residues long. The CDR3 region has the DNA TGTGCCAGCAGCTCCGGGACAGGGTACAATGAGCAGTTCTTC. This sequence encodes CASSSGTGYNEQFF.

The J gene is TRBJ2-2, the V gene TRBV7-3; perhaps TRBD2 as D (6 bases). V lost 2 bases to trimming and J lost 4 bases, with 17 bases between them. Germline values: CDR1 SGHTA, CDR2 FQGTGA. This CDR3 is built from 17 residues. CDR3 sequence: CASSLEFGLAITGELFF. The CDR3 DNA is TGTGCCAGCAGCTTAGAGTTTGGTCTAGCGATCACCGGGGAGCTGTTTTTT.

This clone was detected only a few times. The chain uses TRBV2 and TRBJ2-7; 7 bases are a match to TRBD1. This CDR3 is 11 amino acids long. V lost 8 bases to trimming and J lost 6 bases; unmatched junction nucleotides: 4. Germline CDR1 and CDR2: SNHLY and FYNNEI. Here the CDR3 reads CASVAGGEQYF. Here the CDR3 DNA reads TGTGCCAGCGTGGCAGGGGGCGAGCAGTACTTC. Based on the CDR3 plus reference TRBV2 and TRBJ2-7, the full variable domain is EPEVTQTPSHQVTQMGQEVILRCVPISNHLYFYWYRQILGQKVEFLVSFYNNEISEKSEIFDDQFSVERPDGSNFTLKIRSTKLEDSAMYFCASVAGGEQYFGPGTRLTVT.

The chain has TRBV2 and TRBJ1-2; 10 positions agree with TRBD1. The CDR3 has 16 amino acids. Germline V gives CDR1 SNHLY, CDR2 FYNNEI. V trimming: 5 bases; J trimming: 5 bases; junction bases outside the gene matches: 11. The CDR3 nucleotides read TGTGCCAGCAGTCGGGACAGGGGCCGGTCTCAGTATGGCTACACCTTC. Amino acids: CASSRDRGRSQYGYTF.